This TCR beta chain was found in a study of blood T cell repertoires in COVID-19. This CDR3 comprises 14 residues. V lost 3 bases, J lost 10 bases, and 7 bases stayed unmatched. From germline, CDR1 is GTSNPN and CDR2 SVGIG (reference sequence). The protocol was immunoSEQ multiplex PCR, while the TCRdb copy is restricted to in-frame clones and leaves out a portion. There are around 260,000 clones in the sample; less than 90% occur only once, and roughly 4% lies in the top ten. The sample consisted of peripheral blood. The chain employs TRBV30 and TRBJ1-6; 9 positions agree with TRBD1. The source is a man in his 60s who had recovered from COVID-19. The CDR3 is CAWSVQGAKSPLHF. The CDR3 bases are TGTGCCTGGAGCGTACAGGGGGCTAAATCACCCCTCCACTTT.